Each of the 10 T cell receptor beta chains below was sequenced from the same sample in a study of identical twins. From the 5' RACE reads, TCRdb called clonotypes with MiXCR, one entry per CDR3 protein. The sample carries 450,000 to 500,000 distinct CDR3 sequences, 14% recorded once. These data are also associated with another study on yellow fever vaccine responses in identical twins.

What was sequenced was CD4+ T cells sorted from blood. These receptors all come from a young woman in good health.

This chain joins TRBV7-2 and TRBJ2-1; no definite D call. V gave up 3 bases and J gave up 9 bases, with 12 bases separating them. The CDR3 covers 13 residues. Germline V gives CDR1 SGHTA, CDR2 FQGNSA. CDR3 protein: CASSLGRFGEQFF. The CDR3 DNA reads TGTGCCAGCAGCTTGGGTCGGTTCGGTGAGCAGTTCTTC.

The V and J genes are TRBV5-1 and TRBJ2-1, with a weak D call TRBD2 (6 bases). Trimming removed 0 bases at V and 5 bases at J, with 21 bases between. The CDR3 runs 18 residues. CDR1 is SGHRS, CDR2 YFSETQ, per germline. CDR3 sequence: CASSLGRGWGGPHNEQFF. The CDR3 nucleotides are TGCGCCAGCAGCTTGGGACGGGGCTGGGGAGGCCCCCACAATGAGCAGTTCTTC.

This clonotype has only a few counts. The CDR3 region has the DNA TGTGCCAGCAGTTTGGATACGGTTTTGAGAGGCTACACCTTC. Protein: CASSLDTVLRGYTF. This chain uses TRBV28 with TRBJ1-2, with D unclear. Trimming left V 3 bases short and J 8 bases short, with 16 bases between. The CDR3 covers 14 residues. Germline CDR1 is MDHEN and CDR2 is SYDVKM.

The CDR3 is CATSVSLAGATDTQYF. The CDR3 DNA reads TGTGCCACCAGTGTGTCGCTAGCGGGGGCCACAGATACGCAGTATTTT. The chain uses TRBV24-1 and TRBJ2-3; 10 bases line up with TRBD2. Unmatched junction bases numbered 6, after V lost 5 bases and J lost 2 bases. The CDR3 has 16 amino acids. Looked up from germline, CDR1 is KGHDR and CDR2 is SFDVKD.

The CDR3, as DNA: TGTGCCAGCAGCCAAGGGACAGGGAACACAGATACGCAGTATTTT. Amino acid sequence: CASSQGTGNTDTQYF. This chain links TRBV3-1 with TRBJ2-3; 8 bases fit TRBD1. With V trimmed by 1 base and J by 2 bases, 2 bases remained unmatched. Germline values: CDR1 LGHDT, CDR2 YNNKEL (reference sequence). The CDR3 contains 15 residues.

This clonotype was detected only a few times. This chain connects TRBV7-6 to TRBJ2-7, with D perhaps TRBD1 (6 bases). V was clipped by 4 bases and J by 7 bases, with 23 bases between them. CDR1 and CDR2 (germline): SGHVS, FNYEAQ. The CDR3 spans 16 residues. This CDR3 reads CASSSPELGGRREQYF. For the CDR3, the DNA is TGTGCCAGCAGCTCGCCGGAACTTGGGGGCAGGCGGGAGCAGTACTTC.

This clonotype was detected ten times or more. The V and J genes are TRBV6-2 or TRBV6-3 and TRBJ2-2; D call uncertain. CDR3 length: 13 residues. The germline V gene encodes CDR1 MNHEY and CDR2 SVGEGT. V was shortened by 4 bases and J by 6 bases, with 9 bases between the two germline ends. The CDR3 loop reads CASSLTRPGELFF. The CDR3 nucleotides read TGTGCCAGCAGTTTGACAAGGCCCGGGGAGCTGTTTTTT.

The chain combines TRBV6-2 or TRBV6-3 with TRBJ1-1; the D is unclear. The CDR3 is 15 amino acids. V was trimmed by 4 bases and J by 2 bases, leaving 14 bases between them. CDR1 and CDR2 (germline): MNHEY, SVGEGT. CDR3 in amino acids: CASSFLGPYNTEAFF. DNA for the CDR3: TGTGCCAGCAGTTTCCTCGGCCCGTATAACACTGAAGCTTTCTTT.

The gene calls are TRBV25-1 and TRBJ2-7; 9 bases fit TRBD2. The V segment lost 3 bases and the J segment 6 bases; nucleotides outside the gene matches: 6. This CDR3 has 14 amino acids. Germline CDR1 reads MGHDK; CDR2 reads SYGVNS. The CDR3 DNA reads TGTGCCAGCAGTGATAGCGGGAGTCGAGGCGAGCAGTACTTC. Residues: CASSDSGSRGEQYF.

The CDR3 region is CAISVFGTSGGSYEQFF. CDR3 nucleotides: TGTGCCATCAGTGTGTTTGGGACTAGCGGGGGGTCTTATGAGCAGTTCTTC. V is TRBV10-3 and J is TRBJ2-1, with TRBD2 identical over 15 bases. From germline, CDR1 is ENHRY and CDR2 SYGVKD. The V segment lost 4 bases and the J segment 8 bases; nucleotides outside the gene matches: 9. The CDR3 has 17 residues.